This entry features one TCR beta chain sequence. No antigen is known for it. The data were taken from a study of cytomegalovirus exposure and HLA in healthy donors. Findings and caveats of the study: Differences between HLA loci emerged in a later analysis of TCR association rates, with DRB1 most and HLA-C fewest. Testing in vitro showed a few CMV-associated chains specific for CMV antigens.

The PCR was carried out with 60 Vbeta primers and 13 Jbeta primers. TCRdb's copy holds only in-frame clones and misses some; the assay was immunoSEQ multiplex PCR. The sample lists around 200,000 clones; roughly 84% were seen once. The sample was PBMCs. This TCR was recovered from a girl aged 10 to 17 in good health and CMV-seronegative.

The DNA for the CDR3 is TGTGCCACCAGCAGACACCCGGGACAGGTTACCGGGGAGCTGTTTTTT. It is translated as CATSRHPGQVTGELFF. The chain has TRBV15 and TRBJ2-2, with 8 positions matching TRBD1. The germline V gene encodes CDR1 LNHNV and CDR2 YYDKDF (reference sequence). V lost 2 bases and J lost 5; bases outside the gene matches: 7. This CDR3 is 16 amino acids long.